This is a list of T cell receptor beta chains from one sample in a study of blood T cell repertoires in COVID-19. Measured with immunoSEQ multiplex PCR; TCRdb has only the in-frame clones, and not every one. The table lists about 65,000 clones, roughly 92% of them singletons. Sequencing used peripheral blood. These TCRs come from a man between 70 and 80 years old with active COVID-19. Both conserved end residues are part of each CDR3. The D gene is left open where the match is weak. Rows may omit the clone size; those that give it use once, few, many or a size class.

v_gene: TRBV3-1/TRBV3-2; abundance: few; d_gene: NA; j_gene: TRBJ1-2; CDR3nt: TGTGCCAGCAGCCAAGCTCCGAGTGCGAACTATGGCTACACCTTC; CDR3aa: CASSQAPSANYGYTF
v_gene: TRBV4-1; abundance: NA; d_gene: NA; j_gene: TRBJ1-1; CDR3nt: TGCGCCAGCAGCCAAGTTCCTTTGCTCAGGGGCAGTCGCACTGAAGCTTTCTTT; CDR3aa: CASSQVPLLRGSRTEAFF
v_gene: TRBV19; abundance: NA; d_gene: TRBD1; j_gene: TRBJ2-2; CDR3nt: TGTGCCAGTAGTATCGCCGGGACAGCGAACACCGGGGAGCTGTTTTTT; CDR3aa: CASSIAGTANTGELFF
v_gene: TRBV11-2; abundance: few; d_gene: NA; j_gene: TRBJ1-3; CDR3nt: TGTGCCAGCAGCTTACGGTTGAGCTCTGGAAACACCATATATTTT; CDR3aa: CASSLRLSSGNTIYF
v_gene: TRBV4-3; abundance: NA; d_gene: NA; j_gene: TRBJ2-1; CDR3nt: TGCGCCAGCGGGGGACTGCTGGTCAATGAGCAGTTCTTC; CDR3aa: CASGGLLVNEQFF
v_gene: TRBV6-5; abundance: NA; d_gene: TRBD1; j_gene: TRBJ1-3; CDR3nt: TGTGCCAGCAGTTACCACCAGGGGGATGGAAACACCATATATTTT; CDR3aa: CASSYHQGDGNTIYF
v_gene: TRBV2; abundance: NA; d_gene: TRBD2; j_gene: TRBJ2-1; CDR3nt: TGTGCCAGCATATCCAGGCCGGGACTAGCGGGGGGTATAAACAATGAGCAGTTCTTC; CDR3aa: CASISRPGLAGGINNEQFF
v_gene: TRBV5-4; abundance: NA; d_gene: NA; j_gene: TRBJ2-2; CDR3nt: TGTGCCAGCAGCCCGGGGGGCCTAGGCACCGGGGAGCTGTTTTTT; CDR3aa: CASSPGGLGTGELFF
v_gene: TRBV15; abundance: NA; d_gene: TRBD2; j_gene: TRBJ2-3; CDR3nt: TGTGCCACCAGCAGACCTAGCGGGGGGTCCACAGATACGCAGTATTTT; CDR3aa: CATSRPSGGSTDTQYF
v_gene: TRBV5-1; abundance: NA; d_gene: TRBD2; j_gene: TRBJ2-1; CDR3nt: TGCGCCAGCAGACCGGCGGGGGGCAATGAGCAGTTCTTC; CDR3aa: CASRPAGGNEQFF
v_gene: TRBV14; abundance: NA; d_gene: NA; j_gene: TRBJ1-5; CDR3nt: TGTGCCAGCAGCCAAGTTCAACGGGGGGGGGCGAACAATCAGCCCCAGCATTTT; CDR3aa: CASSQVQRGGANNQPQHF
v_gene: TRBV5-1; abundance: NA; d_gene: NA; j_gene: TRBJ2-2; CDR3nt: TGCGCCAGCAGCTCCCATCGACAGAACACCGGGGAGCTGTTTTTT; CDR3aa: CASSSHRQNTGELFF
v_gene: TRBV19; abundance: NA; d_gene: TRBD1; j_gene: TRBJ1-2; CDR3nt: TGTGCCAGTAGTCGGGCCGGACAGGGCCTGGGGGGCTACACCTTC; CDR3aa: CASSRAGQGLGGYTF
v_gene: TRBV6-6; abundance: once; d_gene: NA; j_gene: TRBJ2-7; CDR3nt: TGTGCCACCGAGGGGGAAATCGAGCAGTACTTC; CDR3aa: CATEGEIEQYF
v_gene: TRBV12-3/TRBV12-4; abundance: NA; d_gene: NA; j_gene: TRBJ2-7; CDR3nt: TGTGCCAGCAGTACGGGGACTGGCGAGCAGTACTTC; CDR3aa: CASSTGTGEQYF
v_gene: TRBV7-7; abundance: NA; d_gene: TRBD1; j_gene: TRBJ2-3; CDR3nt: TGTGCTAGCAGCCGGGGACAGACCACAGATACGCAGTATTTT; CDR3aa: CASSRGQTTDTQYF
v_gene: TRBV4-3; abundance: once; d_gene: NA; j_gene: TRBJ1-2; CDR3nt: TGCGCCAGCAGCCAAGATACCAGGTCAATCACTAACTATGGCTACACCTTC; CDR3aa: CASSQDTRSITNYGYTF
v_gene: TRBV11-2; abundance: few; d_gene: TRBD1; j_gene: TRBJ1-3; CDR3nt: TGTGCCAGCAGGGAACAGGGGGGAGGAAACACCATATATTTT; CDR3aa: CASREQGGGNTIYF
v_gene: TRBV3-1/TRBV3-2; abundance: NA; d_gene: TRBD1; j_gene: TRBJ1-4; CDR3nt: TGTGCCAGCAGCCGAAACAGGGGGCGTGAAAAACTGTTTTTT; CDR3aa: CASSRNRGREKLFF
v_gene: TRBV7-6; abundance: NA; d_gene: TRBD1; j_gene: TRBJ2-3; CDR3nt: TGTGCCAGCACGCAAGGACAGGGAACAGATACGCAGTATTTT; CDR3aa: CASTQGQGTDTQYF
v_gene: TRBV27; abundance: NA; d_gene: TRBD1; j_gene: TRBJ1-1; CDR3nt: TGTGCCAGCAGTCTCAGACAGGGATTCACTGAAGCTTTCTTT; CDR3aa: CASSLRQGFTEAFF
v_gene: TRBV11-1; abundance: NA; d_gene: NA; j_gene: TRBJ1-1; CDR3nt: TGTGCCAGCAGCCCCCGAGGGGGGGCCTGGGCCACTGAAGCTTTCTTT; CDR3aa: CASSPRGGAWATEAFF
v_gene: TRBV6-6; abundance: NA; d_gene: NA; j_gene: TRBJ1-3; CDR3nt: TGTGCCAGCAGTCTTATTGGAGGGGCGGTCTCTGGAAACACCATATATTTT; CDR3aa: CASSLIGGAVSGNTIYF
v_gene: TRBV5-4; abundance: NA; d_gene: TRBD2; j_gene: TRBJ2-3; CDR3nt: TGTGCCAGCAGCTTGGCGGGGGGGCGGGGCACAGATACGCAGTATTTT; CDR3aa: CASSLAGGRGTDTQYF
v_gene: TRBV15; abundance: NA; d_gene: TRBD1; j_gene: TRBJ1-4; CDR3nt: TGTGCCACCAGCAGAGAGGGACAGGATGAAAAACTGTTTTTT; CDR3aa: CATSREGQDEKLFF
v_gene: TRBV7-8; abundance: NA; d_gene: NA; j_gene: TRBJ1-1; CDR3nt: TGTGCCAGCAGCTTAGGCGGGCAGACTGAAGCTTTCTTT; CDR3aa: CASSLGGQTEAFF
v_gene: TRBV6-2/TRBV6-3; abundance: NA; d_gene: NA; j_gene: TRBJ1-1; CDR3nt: TGTGCCAGCAGCCGAAAGGGGGGGACTGAAGCTTTCTTT; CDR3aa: CASSRKGGTEAFF
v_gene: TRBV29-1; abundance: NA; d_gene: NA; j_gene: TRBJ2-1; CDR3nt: TGCAGCGTTGGACAGGATATTGCCAATGAGCAGTTCTTC; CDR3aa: CSVGQDIANEQFF
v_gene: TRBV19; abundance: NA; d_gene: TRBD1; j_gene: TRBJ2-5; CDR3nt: TGTGCCAGTAGTGACCACAGGGGTGGTGAGACCCAGTACTTC; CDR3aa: CASSDHRGGETQYF
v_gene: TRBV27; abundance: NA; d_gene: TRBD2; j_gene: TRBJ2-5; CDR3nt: TGTGCCAGCTCTCCGTCTGGCGGGGGGCCTAGAGAGACCCAGTACTTC; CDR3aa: CASSPSGGGPRETQYF
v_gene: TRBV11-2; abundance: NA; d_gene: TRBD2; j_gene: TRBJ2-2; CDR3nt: TGTGCCAGCAGCTTAAGAAGCGGGGTGGGCGGGGAGCTGTTTTTT; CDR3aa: CASSLRSGVGGELFF
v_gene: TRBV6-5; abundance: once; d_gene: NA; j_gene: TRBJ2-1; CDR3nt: TGTGCCAGTAAGGGGGTTCTTAGAGGTGATGAGCAGTTCTTC; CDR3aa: CASKGVLRGDEQFF
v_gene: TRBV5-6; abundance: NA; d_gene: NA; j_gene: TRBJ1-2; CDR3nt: TGTGCCAGCAGCTTGGTGGCCAGACCGGGGTATGGCTACACCTTC; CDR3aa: CASSLVARPGYGYTF
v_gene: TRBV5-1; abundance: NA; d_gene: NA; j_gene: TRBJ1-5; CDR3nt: TGCGCCAGCAGCTGCCTACTCGTACCCCAGCATTTT; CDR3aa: CASSCLLVPQHF
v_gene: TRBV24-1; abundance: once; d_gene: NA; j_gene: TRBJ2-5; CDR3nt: TGTGCCACCAGTGATTTCGGGCAGGGTCGAGAGACCCAGTACTTC; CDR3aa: CATSDFGQGRETQYF
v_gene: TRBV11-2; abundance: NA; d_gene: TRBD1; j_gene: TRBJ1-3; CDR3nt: TGTGCCAGCAGCTCGGACAGGGGAAACACCATATATTTT; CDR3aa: CASSSDRGNTIYF
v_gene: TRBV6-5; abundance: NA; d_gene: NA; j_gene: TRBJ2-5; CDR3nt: TGTGCCAGCAGTCGGGGAAACAATGCCTGGTACTTC; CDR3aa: CASSRGNNAWYF
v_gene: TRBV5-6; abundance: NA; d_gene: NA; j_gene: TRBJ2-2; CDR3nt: TGTGCCAGCAGCTATTTTGGGGGGGCCGCTGGCACCGGGGAGCTGTTTTTT; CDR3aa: CASSYFGGAAGTGELFF
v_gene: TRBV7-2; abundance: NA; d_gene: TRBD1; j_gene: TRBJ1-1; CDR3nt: TGTGCCAGCAGCTTCCCGGGACAGGGGGGTTTTACTGAAGCTTTCTTT; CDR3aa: CASSFPGQGGFTEAFF
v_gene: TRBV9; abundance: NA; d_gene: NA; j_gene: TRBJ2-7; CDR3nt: TGTGCCAGCAGCGGAGGGCCAGGCCCTCCCTCAGGCCTTTTCTACGAGCAGTACTTC; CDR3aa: CASSGGPGPPSGLFYEQYF
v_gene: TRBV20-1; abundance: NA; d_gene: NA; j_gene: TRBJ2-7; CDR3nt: TGCAGTGCTAGTAGCGGATCCTACGAGCAGTACTTC; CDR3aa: CSASSGSYEQYF
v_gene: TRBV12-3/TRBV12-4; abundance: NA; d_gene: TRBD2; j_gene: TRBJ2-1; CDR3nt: TGTGCCAGCGGTAGCGGGGGGGCCGGTGAGCAGTTCTTC; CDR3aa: CASGSGGAGEQFF
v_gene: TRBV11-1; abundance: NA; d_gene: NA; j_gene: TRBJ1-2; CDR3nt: TGTGCCAGCAGCTTAGGACGGACAGCGAGTGCGGGCTACACCTTC; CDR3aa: CASSLGRTASAGYTF
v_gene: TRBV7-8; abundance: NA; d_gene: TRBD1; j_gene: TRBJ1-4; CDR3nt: TGTGCCAGCAGCCGGACAGGGTTTGGTGAAAAACTGTTTTTT; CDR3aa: CASSRTGFGEKLFF
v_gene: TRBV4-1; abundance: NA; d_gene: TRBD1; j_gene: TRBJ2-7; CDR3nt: TGCGCCAGCAGCCAAGAGAGGACCGACAGGGACGAGCAGTACTTC; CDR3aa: CASSQERTDRDEQYF
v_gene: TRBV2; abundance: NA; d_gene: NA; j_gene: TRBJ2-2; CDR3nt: TGTGCCAGCAGGTCGGTCGCCGCCGGGGAGCTGTTTTTT; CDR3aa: CASRSVAAGELFF
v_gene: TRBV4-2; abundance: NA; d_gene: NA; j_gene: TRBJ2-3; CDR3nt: TGTGCCAGCAGCATAAATAAAGGCGGGGTACTAGATACGCAGTATTTT; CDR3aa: CASSINKGGVLDTQYF
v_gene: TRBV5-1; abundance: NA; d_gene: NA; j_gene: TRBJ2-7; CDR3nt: TGCGCCAGCAGCTCCGCCGGGTCAGGGCTCCACGAGCAGTACTTC; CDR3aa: CASSSAGSGLHEQYF
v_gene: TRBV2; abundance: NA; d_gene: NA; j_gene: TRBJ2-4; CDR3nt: TGTGCCAGCAGTGAAAATCGTTTAGCTCAGTACTTC; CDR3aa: CASSENRLAQYF